This TCR beta chain was identified in a study of follicular helper T cells after annual influenza vaccination (dated by TCRdb to about 2017). Regarding the research as a whole: After each seasonal influenza vaccination, blood samples were collected on days 0, 7 and 28. To study recall of cTfh clones, some subjects were followed across successive annual vaccinations spanning the 2013-2014, 2014-2015 and 2015-2016 seasons. One week after vaccination, a second recruited cohort of approximately 11 subjects (Table S1) displayed a similar ICOS+CD38+ cTfh response. Multi-year samples were available from six subjects, with four subjects covering two vaccination seasons and two subjects covering three seasons. Samples from 2013-2014 were cryopreserved, whereas samples from about 2015 were processed immediately after collection. What the research found in general, with its limitations: Day 7 ICOS+CD38+ clones were most often found later in ICOS-CD38- cTfh, suggesting that subset may serve as a memory reservoir. A recurrent oligoclonal ICOS+CD38+ cTfh response containing tetramer and AIM influenza-specific clonotypes was recalled by successive annual vaccinations. Undersampling of the much larger non-cTfh compartments could not be excluded when assessing influenza clone enrichment. Only about 9.5-22% of analyzed cells yielded productive TCRB sequences, so sampling of rare clonotypes was not possible. ICOS+CD38+ cTfh clonality correlated with the frequency of that population, and its change correlated with the change in circulating plasmablast frequency.

The time point label corresponds to: 2014-2015 season, pre-vaccination. Seasonal inactivated influenza vaccine (Fluvarix) was administered to adults, and sorted blood CD4 subsets were tracked by TCRB sequencing before and after vaccination. To be eligible, subjects had to live in the community and must not have received influenza vaccine in the previous 6 months. Exclusions included influenza vaccine contraindications, substance abuse, HIV/AIDS, active malignancy, immunomodulatory medication and active illness such as respiratory infection. Between roughly 35 and 100 mL of blood was sampled per time point. PBMC were isolated using Ficoll-Paque PLUS or SepMate separation. As a comparison non-Tfh subset, CXCR5- memory CD4 T cells were sorted. Cell subsets were sorted from PBMC on a BD FACS Aria before DNA extraction. Per the germline V gene, SGDLS is the CDR1 and YYNGEE is the CDR2. V has 0 bases trimmed and J has 1 base trimmed; junction bases matching no gene number 6. From the cysteine through the phenylalanine, the CDR3 covers 18 amino acids. CDR3 DNA is the only sequence kept; it has 54 bases, read in frame from the first base.

Receptors were amplified or captured by the immunoSEQ multiplex PCR assay. Adaptive Biotechnologies carried out TCRB amplification, library preparation, sequencing and preliminary bioinformatics at Survey level resolution. The study's processing was this. Clonality was calculated in R as 1 minus normalized Shannon entropy, and the Gini index was calculated with the R package ineq. Overlap score was the summed counts of shared sequences divided by total counts of all sequences in both compared samples. Significance of shared clonotypes was assessed by Fisher's exact test, with a theoretical repertoire of 10^7 TCRB sequences assumed. TCRdb carries this immuneACCESS record with in-frame sequences only. Its versions omit some clonotypes, under half of them owing to an unresolved V gene in the studies checked, with the rest unexplained. V, J and clone size reflect that table, while D and trimming were determined from the DNA. The sample table records about 14,000 clones; almost 85% of these occur just once. The ten top clones hold 0.27% of the sample.

In regard to this clone: The clone's antigen remains unknown. Base qualities are not provided; no much larger clone lies one nucleotide away.

Sequencing used CXCR5- memory CD4+ T cells sorted from blood, obtained on the day of influenza vaccination. The sample's cell subset or site label, decoded: CXCR5- memory CD4 T cells. The rearrangement joined TRBV9 to TRBJ2-6, with TRBD1 identical over 8 junction bases. This receptor was obtained from an adult who received the influenza vaccine. The CDR3 sequence is CASSVVLGTGSGANVLTF. DNA sequence: TGTGCCAGCAGCGTAGTACTCGGGACAGGTTCTGGGGCCAACGTCCTGACTTTC. Full variable domain (CDR3 extended with the reference TRBV9 and TRBJ2-6 proteins): DSGVTQTPKHLITATGQRVTLRCSPRSGDLSVYWYQQSLDQGLQFLIQYYNGEERAKGNILERFSAQQFPDLHSELNLSSLELGDSALYFCASSVVLGTGSGANVLTFGAGSRLTVL.